This T cell receptor (beta chain) derives from a study of cytomegalovirus exposure and HLA in healthy donors. V lost 6 bases, J lost 7 bases, and 8 bases stayed unmatched. This CDR3 is 13 amino acids long. CDR1 is MNHNS and CDR2 is SASEGT in the germline V gene. In regard to this clone: What it binds is not known.

PCR amplification relied on 60 Vbeta primers (plus 13 Jbeta primers). The data were produced by immunoSEQ multiplex PCR, yet TCRdb's version contains in-frame clones alone and is incomplete. In the table there are about 140,000 clones, under 70% of which are singletons. Study outcomes and limitations: Cytomegalovirus-associated TCR beta chains were listed, numbering over 150.

The sample comprised PBMCs. The chain is built from TRBV6-1 and TRBJ1-1; TRBD1 matches at 7 bases. The clonotype was recovered from a woman in her sixties in good health and CMV-seronegative. CDR3 in DNA: TGTGCCAGCAGAGCGTTGACAGGGTTTGAAGCTTTCTTT. Protein sequence: CASRALTGFEAFF.